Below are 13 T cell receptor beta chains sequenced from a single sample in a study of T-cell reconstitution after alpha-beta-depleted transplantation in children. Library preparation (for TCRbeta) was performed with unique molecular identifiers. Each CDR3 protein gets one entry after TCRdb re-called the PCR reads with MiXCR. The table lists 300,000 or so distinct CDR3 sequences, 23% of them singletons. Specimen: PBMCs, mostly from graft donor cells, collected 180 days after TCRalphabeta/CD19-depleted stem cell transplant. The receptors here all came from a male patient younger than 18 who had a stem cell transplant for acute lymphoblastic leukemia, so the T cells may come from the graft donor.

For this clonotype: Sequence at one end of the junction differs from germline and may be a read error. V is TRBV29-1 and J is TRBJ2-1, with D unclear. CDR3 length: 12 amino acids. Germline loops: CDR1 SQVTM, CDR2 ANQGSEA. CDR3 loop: CSAEIRSNEQFF. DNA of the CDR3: TGCAGCGCTGAAATCAGGTCGAATGAGCAGTTCTTC.

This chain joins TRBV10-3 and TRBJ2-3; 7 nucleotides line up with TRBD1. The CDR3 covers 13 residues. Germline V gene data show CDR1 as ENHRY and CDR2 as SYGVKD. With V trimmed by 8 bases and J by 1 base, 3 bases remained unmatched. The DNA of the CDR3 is TGTGCCATCGGGGACAGCCGCACAGATACGCAGTATTTT. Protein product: CAIGDSRTDTQYF.

The CDR3 sequence is CASSYWGGQYYEQYF. CDR3 DNA sequence: TGTGCCAGCAGTTACTGGGGGGGGCAGTACTACGAGCAGTACTTC. The V call is TRBV6-5, the J call TRBJ2-7, with D maybe TRBD2 (7 bases). The germline V and J ends were trimmed by 1 base and 3 bases, with 13 bases remaining between them. The CDR3 loop spans 15 amino acids. Per the germline V gene, CDR1 is MNHEY and CDR2 is SVGAGI.

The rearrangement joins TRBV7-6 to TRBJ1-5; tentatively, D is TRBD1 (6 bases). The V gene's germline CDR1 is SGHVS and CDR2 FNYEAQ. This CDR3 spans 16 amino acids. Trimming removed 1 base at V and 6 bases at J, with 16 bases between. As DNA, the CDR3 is TGTGCCAGCAGCTTAGGCCCCAGGGGCGCTGGTCAGCCCCAGCATTTT. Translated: CASSLGPRGAGQPQHF.

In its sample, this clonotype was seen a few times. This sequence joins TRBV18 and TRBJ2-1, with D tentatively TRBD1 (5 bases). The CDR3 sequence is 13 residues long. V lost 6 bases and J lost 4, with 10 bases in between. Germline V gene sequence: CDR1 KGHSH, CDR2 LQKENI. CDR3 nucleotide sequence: TGTGCCAGCTCCACAGGCTATTACAATGAGCAGTTCTTC. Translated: CASSTGYYNEQFF. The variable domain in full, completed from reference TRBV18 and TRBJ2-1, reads NAGVMQNPRHLVRRRGQEARLRCSPMKGHSHVYWYRQLPEEGLKFMVYLQKENIIDESGMPKERFSAEFPKEGPSILRIQQVVRGDSAAYFCASSTGYYNEQFFGPGTRLTVL.

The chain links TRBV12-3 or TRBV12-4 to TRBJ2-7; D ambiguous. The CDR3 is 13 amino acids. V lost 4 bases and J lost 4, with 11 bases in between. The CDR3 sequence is CASSYIGSYEQYF. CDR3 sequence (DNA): TGTGCCAGCAGTTACATTGGTTCTTACGAGCAGTACTTC.

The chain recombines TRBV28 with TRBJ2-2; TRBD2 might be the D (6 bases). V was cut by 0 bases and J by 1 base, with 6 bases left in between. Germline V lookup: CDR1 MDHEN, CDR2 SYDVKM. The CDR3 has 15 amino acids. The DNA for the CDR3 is TGTGCCAGCAGTTTATGGCGGGGGAACACCGGGGAGCTGTTTTTT. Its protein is CASSLWRGNTGELFF. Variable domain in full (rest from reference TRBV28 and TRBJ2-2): DVKVTQSSRYLVKRTGEKVFLECVQDMDHENMFWYRQDPGLGLRLIYFSYDVKMKEKGDIPEGYSVSREKKERFSLILESASTNQTSMYLCASSLWRGNTGELFFGEGSRLTVL.

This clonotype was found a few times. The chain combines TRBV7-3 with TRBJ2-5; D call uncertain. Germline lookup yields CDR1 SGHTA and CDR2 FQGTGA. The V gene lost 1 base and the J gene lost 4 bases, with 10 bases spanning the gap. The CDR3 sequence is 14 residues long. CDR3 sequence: CASSLNGRAETQYF. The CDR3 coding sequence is TGTGCCAGCAGCTTAAACGGAAGGGCAGAGACCCAGTACTTC.

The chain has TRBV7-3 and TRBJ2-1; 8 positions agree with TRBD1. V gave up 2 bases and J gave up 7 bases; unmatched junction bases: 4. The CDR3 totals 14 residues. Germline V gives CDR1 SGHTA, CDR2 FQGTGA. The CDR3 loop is CASSLDRGYNEQFF. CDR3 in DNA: TGTGCCAGCAGCTTAGACAGGGGCTATAATGAGCAGTTCTTC.

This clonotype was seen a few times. The CDR3 sequence is CASSLERIYEQYF. CDR3 nucleotides: TGTGCCAGCAGCTTAGAGCGCATCTACGAGCAGTACTTC. The chain joins TRBV7-8 to TRBJ2-7; D gene ambiguous. The germline V gene encodes CDR1 SGHVS and CDR2 FQNEAQ. The V gene lost 1 base and the J gene lost 3 bases, with 7 bases spanning the gap. The CDR3 sequence is 13 residues long.

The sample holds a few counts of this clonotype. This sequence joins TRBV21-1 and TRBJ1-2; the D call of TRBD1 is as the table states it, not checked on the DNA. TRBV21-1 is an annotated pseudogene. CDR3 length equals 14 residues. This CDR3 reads CASPRRDRDYDYTF. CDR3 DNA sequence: TGTGCCAGCCCGCGGCGGGACAGGGATTATGACTACACCTTC.

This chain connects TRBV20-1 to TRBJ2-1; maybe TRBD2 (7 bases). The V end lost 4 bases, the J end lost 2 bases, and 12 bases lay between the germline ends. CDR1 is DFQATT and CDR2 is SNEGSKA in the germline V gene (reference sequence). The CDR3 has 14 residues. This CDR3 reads CSANRGGPYNEQFF. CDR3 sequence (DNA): TGCAGTGCTAATAGGGGGGGCCCCTACAATGAGCAGTTCTTC.

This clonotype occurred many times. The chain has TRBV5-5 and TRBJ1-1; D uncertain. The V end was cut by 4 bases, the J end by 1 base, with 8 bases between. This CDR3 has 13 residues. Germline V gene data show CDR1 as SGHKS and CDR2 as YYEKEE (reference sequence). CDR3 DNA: TGTGCCAGCAGCCTTACAACGAACACTGAAGCTTTCTTT. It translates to CASSLTTNTEAFF.